Presented here are 6 T cell receptor beta chains from one specimen sequenced in a study of T cells in localized non-small cell lung cancer. Assay used: immunoSEQ multiplex PCR; TCRdb lists only in-frame clones, some missing. There are about 39,000 clones in the sample; 75% to 85% occur only once, and about a third lies in the top ten. The specimen comprised PBMCs, sampled before any cancer treatment. Receptors were obtained from a woman aged 40-69 years with stage II squamous cell lung carcinoma.

The chain is built from TRBV5-6 and TRBJ2-1, with 9 nucleotides matching TRBD2. Germline CDR1 SGHDT, CDR2 YYEEEE. V gave up 4 bases and J gave up 4 bases; unmatched junction bases: 6. This CDR3 is built from 15 residues. The CDR3 reads CASSPLAGSYNEQFF. In DNA form, the CDR3 reads TGTGCCAGCAGCCCGCTAGCGGGATCTTACAATGAGCAGTTCTTC.

A few counts support this clone. The chain couples TRBV5-1 to TRBJ2-3; 9 positions agree with TRBD1. The germline gives CDR1 SGHRS, CDR2 YFSETQ. Trimming took 4 bases from V and 2 from J; bases not matched to a gene: 11. This CDR3 is built from 17 residues. This CDR3 is CASSPVGTGNPTDTQYF. The CDR3 coding sequence is TGCGCCAGCAGCCCAGTGGGGACAGGGAATCCCACAGATACGCAGTATTTT. Supplemented by reference TRBV5-1 and TRBJ2-3, the full variable domain reads KAGVTQTPRYLIKTRGQQVTLSCSPISGHRSVSWYQQTPGQGLQFLFEYFSETQRNKGNFPGRFSGRQFSNSRSEMNVSTLELGDSALYLCASSPVGTGNPTDTQYFGPGTRLTVL.

The V and J genes are TRBV4-3 and TRBJ1-2; D is unresolved. V dropped 0 bases and J dropped 4 bases, with 9 bases sitting between them. Germline CDR1 is LGHNA and CDR2 is YSLEER. The CDR3 covers 14 residues. CDR3 residues: CASSQEARIYGYTF. In DNA, the CDR3 is TGCGCCAGCAGCCAAGAAGCCAGGATCTATGGCTACACCTTC.

This rearrangement joins TRBV5-1 to TRBJ1-4; D is ambiguous. Germline values: CDR1 SGHRS, CDR2 YFSETQ. V shed 0 bases and J shed 0 bases, with 6 bases lying between them. CDR3 length: 15 residues. The CDR3 DNA is TGCGCCAGCAGCTTGGGGCCCGCAACTAATGAAAAACTGTTTTTT. Amino acids: CASSLGPATNEKLFF.

As concerns this clone: In the same sample, other DNA sequences code for this CDR3. The chain couples TRBV27 to TRBJ1-1; TRBD1 is a possible D gene (5 bases). Germline lookup yields CDR1 MNHEY and CDR2 SMNVEV (reference sequence). V was shortened by 5 bases and J by 1 base, with 8 bases between the two germline ends. This CDR3 comprises 13 residues. The DNA of the CDR3 is TGTGCCAGCAGTACGCAGGGGAACACTGAAGCTTTCTTT. This translates into CASSTQGNTEAFF.

The chain uses TRBV9 and TRBJ2-5, with TRBD2 matching 10 bases. The J segment lost 3 bases and the V segment lost 1 base, leaving 0 bases of the junction unmatched. CDR1 is SGDLS and CDR2 is YYNGEE in the germline V gene. This CDR3 comprises 14 residues. This CDR3 reads CASSVTSGEETQYF. In DNA, the CDR3 is TGTGCCAGCAGCGTAACTAGCGGGGAAGAGACCCAGTACTTC.